These 14 T cell receptor beta chains came from one sample sequenced in a study of response to subunit inactivated influenza vaccine. TCRdb reprocessed the RT-PCR reads with MiXCR, giving one entry per CDR3 protein. The sample has about 800,000 distinct CDR3 sequences, around 21% seen once. This material consisted of PBMCs from blood, taken roughly 5 days after vaccination. All receptors come from a man aged 45-65 years who received an inactivated influenza vaccine.

This clonotype was counted many times. The CDR3 here is CSVEDQWQGRTQYF. CDR3 DNA: TGCAGCGTTGAAGATCAATGGCAGGGGCGAACGCAGTATTTT. This chain joins TRBV29-1 and TRBJ2-3, with D possibly TRBD1 on 6 matching bases. Germline V CDR1 and CDR2: SQVTM, ANQGSEA. CDR3 length: 14 amino acids. V lost 0 bases and J 9 bases, leaving 16 bases between the germline ends.

This clonotype was picked up many times. The chain links TRBV7-2 to TRBJ2-1, with 7 bases identical to TRBD1. CDR3 length equals 15 residues. Germline V gene sequence: CDR1 SGHTA, CDR2 FQGNSA. V lost 5 bases and J lost 3; bases outside the gene matches: 7. The CDR3 bases are TGTGCCAGCAGCGTACGGGACAGTCGCTACAATGAGCAGTTCTTC. This translates into CASSVRDSRYNEQFF.

This clonotype was picked up many times. The V and J genes are TRBV7-2 and TRBJ1-1; D ambiguous. The germline gives CDR1 SGHTA, CDR2 FQGNSA. Trimming took off 5 bases at V and 1 base at J, with 11 bases between the two ends. The CDR3 is 14 amino acids. CDR3 DNA sequence: TGTGCCAGCAGCCAGGACGTGACGAACACTGAAGCTTTCTTT. Residues: CASSQDVTNTEAFF. The whole variable domain, remainder taken from reference TRBV7-2 and TRBJ1-1, is GAGVSQSPSNKVTEKGKDVELRCDPISGHTALYWYRQSLGQGLEFLIYFQGNSAPDKSGLPSDRFSAERTGGSVSTLTIQRTQQEDSAVYLCASSQDVTNTEAFFGQGTRLTVV.

This clonotype was detected a few times. The V and J genes are TRBV7-9 and TRBJ2-1, with a weak D call TRBD1 (6 bases). Germline assignment: CDR1 SEHNR and CDR2 FQNEAQ (reference sequence). There are 13 residues in the CDR3. The V gene lost 7 bases and the J gene lost 6 bases, with 13 bases spanning the gap. The CDR3 loop is CASKSGVFNEQFF. The CDR3, as DNA: TGTGCCAGCAAATCAGGGGTCTTCAATGAGCAGTTCTTC. Full variable domain (remainder filled in from reference TRBV7-9 and TRBJ2-1): DTGVSQNPRHKITKRGQNVTFRCDPISEHNRLYWYRQTLGQGPEFLTYFQNEAQLEKSRLLSDRFSAERPKGSFSTLEIQRTEQGDSAMYLCASKSGVFNEQFFGPGTRLTVL.

The gene calls are TRBV7-2 and TRBJ1-5, with unresolved D. V was pared by 3 bases and J by 6 bases, with 12 bases between. This CDR3 has 14 residues. Germline V gene data show CDR1 as SGHTA and CDR2 as FQGNSA. CDR3 nucleotide sequence: TGTGCCAGCAGCTTCGCGACACTAGGTCAGCCCCAGCATTTT. This encodes CASSFATLGQPQHF.

The CDR3 bases are TGTGCCAGCAGCTTAGGGCAGCCCCCAGATACGCAGTATTTT. It encodes CASSLGQPPDTQYF. V usage is TRBV7-2 and J usage is TRBJ2-3; D gene uncertain. The CDR3 runs to 14 residues. Germline V gene sequence: CDR1 SGHTA, CDR2 FQGNSA. The V and J ends lost 1 base and 4 bases respectively, with 9 bases between them.

The table lists this clonotype with a few counts. The genes are TRBV7-8 and TRBJ2-2, with 10 bases that match TRBD2. The CDR3 sequence is 16 residues long. Germline trimming cut 5 bases from V and 1 base from J; bases unmatched to any gene: 4. The germline V gene has CDR1 SGHVS and CDR2 FQNEAQ. The CDR3 bases are TGTGCCAGCAGCACCCGGACTAGCGGGAACACCGGGGAGCTGTTTTTT. Amino acid sequence: CASSTRTSGNTGELFF.

This clonotype was detected ten times or more. The gene calls are TRBV7-8 and TRBJ2-3; 9 bases are a match to TRBD2. V was clipped by 4 bases and J by 0 bases; unmatched bases: 5. Germline V gene data show CDR1 as SGHVS and CDR2 as FQNEAQ. This CDR3 is 16 amino acids long. CDR3 region: CASSSPSGVSTDTQYF. The CDR3, as DNA: TGTGCCAGCAGCTCTCCTAGCGGGGTTAGCACAGATACGCAGTATTTT.

This clonotype was detected only a few times. The chain has TRBV4-3 and TRBJ1-6; unclear D gene. Trimming left V 1 base short and J 10 bases short, with 11 bases between. The germline V gene has CDR1 LGHNA and CDR2 YSLEER. This CDR3 has 14 amino acids. The CDR3 sequence is CASSQVAGGSPLHF. The CDR3 DNA sequence: TGCGCCAGCAGCCAAGTCGCAGGAGGATCACCCCTCCACTTT.

The chain combines TRBV27 with TRBJ1-1; perhaps TRBD1 as D (5 bases). The V end lost 5 bases, the J end lost 3 bases, and 16 bases lay between the germline ends. In germline, CDR1 is MNHEY, CDR2 SMNVEV (reference sequence). CDR3 length: 15 residues. CDR3 bases: TGTGCCAGCAGTCCAATCGGCCTGGGGGACACTGAAGCTTTCTTT. It encodes CASSPIGLGDTEAFF.

The V call is TRBV3-1, the J call TRBJ1-3; 7 positions match TRBD1. Trimming removed 4 bases from V and 4 bases from J; junction bases left unmatched: 4. CDR1 is LGHDT and CDR2 is YNNKEL in the germline V gene (reference sequence). CDR3 length equals 14 residues. The CDR3 DNA is TGTGCCAGCAGCCGACAGGGTTCCGGAAACACCATATATTTT. Translated, it gives CASSRQGSGNTIYF.

This clonotype was picked up a small number of times. The genes are TRBV7-2 and TRBJ1-3; no reliable D call. From germline, CDR1 is SGHTA and CDR2 FQGNSA. V was cut by 4 bases and J by 4 bases, with 14 bases left in between. This CDR3 is built from 15 residues. CDR3 sequence: CASSSRTEKGNTIYF. The CDR3 nucleotides are TGTGCCAGCAGCTCGAGGACGGAAAAAGGAAACACCATATATTTT.

The CDR3 protein is CASSRGTDQPQHF. The DNA of the CDR3 is TGTGCCAGCAGTAGGGGGACAGATCAGCCCCAGCATTTT. V and J are TRBV6-1 and TRBJ1-5; 7 nucleotides match TRBD1. Trimming at V came to 5 bases and at J to 5 bases, leaving 3 bases not matched to a gene. The CDR3 is 13 residues long. The germline V gene encodes CDR1 MNHNS and CDR2 SASEGT.

The chain joins TRBV21-1 to TRBJ2-5. TRBV21-1 is designated a pseudogene. This CDR3 is 12 amino acids long. This CDR3 is CASSKVLETQYF. In DNA, the CDR3 is TGTGCCAGCAGCAAAGTTCTAGAGACCCAGTACTTC.